The rows below give T cell receptor beta chains drawn from one sample of a study of cytomegalovirus exposure and HLA in healthy donors. Sequencing was performed with immunoSEQ multiplex PCR; in TCRdb, only in-frame clones are kept and a portion is missing. This sample yields about 160,000 clones, of which around 81% are seen a single time; about 13% belongs to the top ten. The material sequenced was PBMCs. Receptors originate from a woman aged 50 to 60 in good health and CMV-seronegative. Each CDR3 is given with its conserved first and last residue. A D gene is named only where the DNA matches it firmly. Some rows have no size entry. The others give once, few or many, or a class for an expanded clone.

size,J,D,V,CDR3,DNA
once,TRBJ1-1,TRBD1,TRBV2,CASRLTGGAFF,TGTGCCAGCAGATTGACAGGGGGGGCTTTCTTT
.,TRBJ2-7,.,TRBV21-1,CASSSRDSTYEQYF,TGTGCCAGCAGCAGTCGGGACAGTACCTACGAGCAGTACTTC
once,TRBJ1-1,.,TRBV6-4,CASTGPDRRTEAFF,TGTGCCAGCACTGGCCCGGACAGACGTACTGAAGCTTTCTTT
.,TRBJ2-1,.,TRBV7-2,CASSRPDINEQFF,TGTGCCAGCAGCCGGCCCGACATCAATGAGCAGTTCTTC
.,TRBJ1-6,TRBD1,TRBV28,CASSPAGRTGGGSPLHF,TGTGCCAGCAGCCCGGCTGGACGGACAGGGGGTGGCTCACCCCTCCACTTT
.,TRBJ1-1,.,TRBV7-2,CASSGQLNTEAFF,TGTGCCAGCAGCGGACAGTTGAACACTGAAGCTTTCTTT
.,TRBJ1-1,.,TRBV10-3,CAIMIRGQNKEGEAFF,TGTGCCATCATGATCCGCGGACAGAATAAAGAAGGGGAAGCTTTCTTT
.,TRBJ1-2,.,TRBV6-1,CASSELTGFFYGYTF,TGTGCCAGCAGTGAGCTAACAGGGTTCTTCTATGGCTACACCTTC
.,TRBJ1-1,.,TRBV6-1,CASSHGTNTEAFF,TGTGCCAGCAGTCATGGGACTAACACTGAAGCTTTCTTT
.,TRBJ2-1,TRBD1,TRBV9,CASSAGPGQGYNEQFF,TGTGCCAGCAGCGCCGGACCGGGACAGGGGTACAATGAGCAGTTCTTC
.,TRBJ2-5,TRBD1,TRBV5-1,CASSLGDSQETQYF,TGCGCCAGCAGCTTAGGGGACAGCCAAGAGACCCAGTACTTC
few,TRBJ2-1,.,TRBV6-6,CASSTPEGYNEQFF,TGTGCCAGCAGCACCCCGGAGGGATACAATGAGCAGTTCTTC
.,TRBJ2-1,TRBD1,TRBV12-5,CASGPNQGALDNEQFF,TGTGCTAGTGGACCTAACCAGGGGGCTCTCGACAATGAGCAGTTCTTC
.,TRBJ1-3,.,TRBV9,CASSARVVGSGNTIYF,TGTGCCAGCAGCGCCAGGGTAGTGGGATCTGGAAACACCATATATTTT